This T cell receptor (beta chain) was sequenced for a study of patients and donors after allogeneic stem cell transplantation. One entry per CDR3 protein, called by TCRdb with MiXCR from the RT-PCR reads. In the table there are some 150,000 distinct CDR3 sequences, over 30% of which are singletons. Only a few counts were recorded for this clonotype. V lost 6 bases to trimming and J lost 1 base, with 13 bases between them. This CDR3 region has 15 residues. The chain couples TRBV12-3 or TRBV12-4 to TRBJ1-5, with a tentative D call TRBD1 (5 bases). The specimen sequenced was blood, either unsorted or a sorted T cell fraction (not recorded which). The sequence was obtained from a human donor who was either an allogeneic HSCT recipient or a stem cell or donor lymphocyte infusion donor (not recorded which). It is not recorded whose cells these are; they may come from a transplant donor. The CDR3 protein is CASSFTGGSNQPQHF. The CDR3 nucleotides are TGTGCCAGCAGCTTTACGGGGGGGAGCAATCAGCCCCAGCATTTT.